This T cell receptor beta chain came from a study of T-cell reconstitution after alpha-beta-depleted transplantation in children. CDR3 size: 15 residues. V shed 4 bases and J shed 2 bases, with 15 bases lying between them. Germline values: CDR1 GTSNPN, CDR2 SVGIG (reference sequence). Using unique molecular identifiers, the investigators prepared the TCRbeta library. TCRdb passed the PCR reads through MiXCR, listing each CDR3 protein once. This sample carries fewer than 700,000 distinct CDR3 sequences, about an eighth of them seen once, and the ten largest clones take over 2%. This clonotype was seen a handful of times.

The starting material was PBMCs, mostly from graft donor cells, obtained 360 days after TCRalphabeta/CD19-depleted stem cell transplant. The V gene is TRBV30, the J gene TRBJ2-1; tentatively, D is TRBD2 (5 bases). The source is a male patient between 5 and 17 years old who had a stem cell transplant for acute myeloid leukemia, so the T cells may come from the graft donor. The CDR3 sequence is CAWTPLIGTYNEQFF. For the CDR3, the DNA is TGTGCCTGGACCCCCCTTATCGGGACCTACAATGAGCAGTTCTTC.